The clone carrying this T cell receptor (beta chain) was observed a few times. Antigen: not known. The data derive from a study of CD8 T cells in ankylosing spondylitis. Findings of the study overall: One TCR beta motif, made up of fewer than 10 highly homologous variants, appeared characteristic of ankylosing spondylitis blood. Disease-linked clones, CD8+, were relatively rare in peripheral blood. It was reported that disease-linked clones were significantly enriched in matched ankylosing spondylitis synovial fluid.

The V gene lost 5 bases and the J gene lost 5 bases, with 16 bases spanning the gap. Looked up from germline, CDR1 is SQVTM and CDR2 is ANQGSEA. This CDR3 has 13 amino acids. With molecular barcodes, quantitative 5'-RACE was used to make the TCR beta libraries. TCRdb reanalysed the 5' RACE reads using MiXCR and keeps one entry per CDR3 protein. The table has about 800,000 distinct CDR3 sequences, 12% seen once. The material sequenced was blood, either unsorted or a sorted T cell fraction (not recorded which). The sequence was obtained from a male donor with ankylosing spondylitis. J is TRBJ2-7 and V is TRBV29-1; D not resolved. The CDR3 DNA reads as TGCAGCGTTCTTGGGATAGGGAAAGACGAGCAGTACTTC. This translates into CSVLGIGKDEQYF.